This entry concerns a single T cell receptor beta chain. Measured with immunoSEQ multiplex PCR; TCRdb has only the in-frame clones, and not every one. Of around 140,000 clones listed, around 80% are singletons. V dropped 7 bases and J dropped 2; count of bases not matched to a gene: 3. The CDR3 sequence is 13 residues long. Germline V gene sequence: CDR1 SNHLY, CDR2 FYNNEI. The record originates from a study of blood T cell repertoires in COVID-19. Background on the study: There were acute and convalescent COVID-19 samples, and they came from the United States, Italy and Spain. The analysed material was cDNA or gDNA that came from T cells, B-cell-depleted T cells, or PBMCs.

This rearrangement joins TRBV2 to TRBJ2-3, with 7 bases fitting TRBD1. Sequencing used peripheral blood. This receptor was taken from a human donor with acute or convalescent COVID-19. The donor label of this sample is uncertain. In nucleotides, the CDR3 is TGTGCCAGCACGACAGGGTACACAGATACGCAGTATTTT. Translated, it gives CASTTGYTDTQYF.